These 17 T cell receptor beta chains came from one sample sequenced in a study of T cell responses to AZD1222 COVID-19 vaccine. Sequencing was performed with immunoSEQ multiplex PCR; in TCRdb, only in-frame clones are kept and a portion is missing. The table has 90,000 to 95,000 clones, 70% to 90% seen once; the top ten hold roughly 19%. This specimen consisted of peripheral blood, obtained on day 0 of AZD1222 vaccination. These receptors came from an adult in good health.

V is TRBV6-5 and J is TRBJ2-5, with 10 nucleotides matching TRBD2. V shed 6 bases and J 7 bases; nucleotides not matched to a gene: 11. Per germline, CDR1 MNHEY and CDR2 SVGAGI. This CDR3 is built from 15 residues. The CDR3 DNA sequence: TGTGCCAGCAGCTCCAAGGGAGTAGCGGGAGGGACCCAGTACTTC. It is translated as CASSSKGVAGGTQYF.

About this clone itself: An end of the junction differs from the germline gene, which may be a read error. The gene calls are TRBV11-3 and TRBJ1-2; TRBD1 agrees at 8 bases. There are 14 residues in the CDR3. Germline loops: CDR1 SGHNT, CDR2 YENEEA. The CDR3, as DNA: TGTGCCAGCAGCCCGGGGACAGGCTTAAAGGGGACTATTTTC. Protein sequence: CASSPGTGLKGTIF.

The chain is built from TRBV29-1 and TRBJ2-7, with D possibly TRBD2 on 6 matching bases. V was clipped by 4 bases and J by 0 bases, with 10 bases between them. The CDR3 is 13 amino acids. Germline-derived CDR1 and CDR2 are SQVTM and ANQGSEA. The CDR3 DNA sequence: TGCAGCGTTGGGGTAGCGGACTCCTACGAGCAGTACTTC. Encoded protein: CSVGVADSYEQYF.

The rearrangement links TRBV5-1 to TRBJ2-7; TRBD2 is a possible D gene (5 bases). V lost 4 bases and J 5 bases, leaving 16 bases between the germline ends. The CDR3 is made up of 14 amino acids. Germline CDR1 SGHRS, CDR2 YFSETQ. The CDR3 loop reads CASSPGSRADEQYF. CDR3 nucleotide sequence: TGCGCCAGCAGCCCTGGTTCGAGGGCCGACGAGCAGTACTTC.

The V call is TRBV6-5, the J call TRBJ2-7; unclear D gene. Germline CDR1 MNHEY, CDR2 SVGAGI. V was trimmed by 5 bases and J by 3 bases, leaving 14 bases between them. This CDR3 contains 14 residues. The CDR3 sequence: CASSLQDASYEQYF. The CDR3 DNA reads TGTGCCAGCAGTCTACAAGACGCCAGCTACGAGCAGTACTTC.

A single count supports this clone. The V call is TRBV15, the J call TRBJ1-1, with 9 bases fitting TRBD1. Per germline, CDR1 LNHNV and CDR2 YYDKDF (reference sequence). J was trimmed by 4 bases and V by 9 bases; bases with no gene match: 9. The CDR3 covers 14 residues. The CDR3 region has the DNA TGTGCCACAACGGACAGGGGAAAGACCACTGAAGCTTTCTTT. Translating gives CATTDRGKTTEAFF.

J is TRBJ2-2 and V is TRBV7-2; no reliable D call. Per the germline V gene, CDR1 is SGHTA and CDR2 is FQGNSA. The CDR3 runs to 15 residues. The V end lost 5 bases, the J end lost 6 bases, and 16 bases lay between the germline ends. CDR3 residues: CASSPKGGWAGELFF. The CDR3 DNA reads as TGTGCCAGCAGCCCGAAAGGTGGTTGGGCCGGGGAGCTGTTTTTT.

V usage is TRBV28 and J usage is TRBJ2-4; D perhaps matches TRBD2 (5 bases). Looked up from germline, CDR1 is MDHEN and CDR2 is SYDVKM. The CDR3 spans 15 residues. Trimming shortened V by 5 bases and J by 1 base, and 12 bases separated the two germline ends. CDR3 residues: CASSPTSVAKNIQYF. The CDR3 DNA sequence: TGTGCCAGCAGTCCAACTAGTGTTGCCAAAAACATTCAGTACTTC.

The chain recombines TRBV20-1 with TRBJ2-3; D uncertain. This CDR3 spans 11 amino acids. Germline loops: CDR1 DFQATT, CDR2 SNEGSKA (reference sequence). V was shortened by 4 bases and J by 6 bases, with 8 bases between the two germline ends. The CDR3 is CSATIQDTQYF. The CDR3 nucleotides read TGCAGTGCTACCATTCAGGATACGCAGTATTTT.

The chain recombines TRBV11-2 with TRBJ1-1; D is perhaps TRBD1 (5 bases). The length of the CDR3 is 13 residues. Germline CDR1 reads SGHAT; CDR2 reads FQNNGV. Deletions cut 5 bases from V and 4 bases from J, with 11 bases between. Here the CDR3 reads CASSRHQGTEAFF. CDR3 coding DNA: TGTGCCAGCAGCCGACACCAGGGCACTGAAGCTTTCTTT. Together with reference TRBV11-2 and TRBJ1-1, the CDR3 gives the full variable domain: EAGVAQSPRYKIIEKRQSVAFWCNPISGHATLYWYQQILGQGPKLLIQFQNNGVVDDSQLPKDRFSAERLKGVDSTLKIQPAKLEDSAVYLCASSRHQGTEAFFGQGTRLTVV.

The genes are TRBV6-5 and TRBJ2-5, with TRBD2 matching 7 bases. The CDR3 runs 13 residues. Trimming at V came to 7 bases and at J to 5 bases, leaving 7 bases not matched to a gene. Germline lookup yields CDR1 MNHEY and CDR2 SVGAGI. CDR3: CASMASGRETQYF. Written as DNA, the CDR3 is TGTGCCAGCATGGCTAGCGGTAGGGAGACCCAGTACTTC.

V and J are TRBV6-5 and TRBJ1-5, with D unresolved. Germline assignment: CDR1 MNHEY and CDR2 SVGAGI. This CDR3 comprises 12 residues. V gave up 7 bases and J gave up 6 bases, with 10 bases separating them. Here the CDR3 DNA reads TGTGCCAGCACCTACGGGGTTCAGCCCCAGCATTTT. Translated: CASTYGVQPQHF.

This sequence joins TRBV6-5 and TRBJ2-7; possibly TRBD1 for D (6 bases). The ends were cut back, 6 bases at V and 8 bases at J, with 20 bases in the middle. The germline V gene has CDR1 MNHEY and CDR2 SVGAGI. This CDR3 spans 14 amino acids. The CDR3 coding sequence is TGTGCCAGCAGCCCCGGACAGTCTTGGTCTAAGCAGTACTTC. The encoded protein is CASSPGQSWSKQYF.

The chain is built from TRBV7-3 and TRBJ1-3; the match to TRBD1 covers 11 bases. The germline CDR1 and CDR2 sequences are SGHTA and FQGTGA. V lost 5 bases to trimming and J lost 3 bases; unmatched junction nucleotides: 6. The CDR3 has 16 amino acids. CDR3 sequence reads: CASSPRTGGDGNTIYF. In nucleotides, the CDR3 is TGTGCCAGCAGCCCCAGGACAGGGGGCGATGGAAACACCATATATTTT.

The CDR3: CASRATGDYGYTF. The CDR3 DNA reads TGTGCCAGCAGAGCGACAGGTGACTATGGCTACACCTTC. The V gene is TRBV12-3 or TRBV12-4, the J gene TRBJ1-2; TRBD1 is a possible D gene (6 bases). Trimming pared 6 bases from V and 3 bases from J, leaving 11 bases between. The CDR3 totals 13 residues.

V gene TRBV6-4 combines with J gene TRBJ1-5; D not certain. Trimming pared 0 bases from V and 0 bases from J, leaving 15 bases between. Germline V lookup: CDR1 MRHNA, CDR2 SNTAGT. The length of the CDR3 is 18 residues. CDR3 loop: CASSDSKVGRDSNQPQHF. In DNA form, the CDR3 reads TGTGCCAGCAGTGACTCGAAGGTAGGACGAGATAGCAATCAGCCCCAGCATTTT.

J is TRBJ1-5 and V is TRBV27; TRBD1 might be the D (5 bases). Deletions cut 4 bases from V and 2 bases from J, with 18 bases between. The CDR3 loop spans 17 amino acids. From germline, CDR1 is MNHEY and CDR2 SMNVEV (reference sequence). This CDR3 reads CASSSGGFGSGNQPQHF. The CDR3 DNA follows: TGTGCCAGCAGTTCGGGGGGATTCGGGTCGGGCAATCAGCCCCAGCATTTT.